This TCR beta chain was observed in a study of identical twins. Study outcomes and limitations: There was more out-of-frame TCR alpha sharing in monozygotic twins than models estimated. There was an excess of low generation probability in the out-of-frame alpha sequences that twins shared. Abundant cord blood beta clonotypes carried fewer insertions; memory repertoires showed none.

This CDR3 is built from 19 residues. The J segment lost 6 bases and the V segment lost 0 bases, leaving 13 bases of the junction unmatched. Germline lookup yields CDR1 DFQATT and CDR2 SNEGSKA (reference sequence). Carrying unique molecular identifiers, the cDNA also gained a universal primer site through template switching. TCRdb passed the 5' RACE reads through MiXCR, listing each CDR3 protein once. The sample lists around 340,000 distinct CDR3 sequences; about 12% were seen once. Regarding this clonotype: Its antigen is unknown.

This sample was also put to use in a study of yellow fever vaccine responses in identical twins.

The sequence was collected from a woman in her late teens or twenties in good health. Input material: CD8+ T cells sorted from blood. The chain joins TRBV20-1 to TRBJ2-3; 15 bases match TRBD2. CDR3 residues: CSARDRGLAGGWLEDTQYF. The CDR3 DNA is TGCAGTGCTAGAGATCGTGGACTAGCGGGAGGGTGGTTAGAGGATACGCAGTATTTT.